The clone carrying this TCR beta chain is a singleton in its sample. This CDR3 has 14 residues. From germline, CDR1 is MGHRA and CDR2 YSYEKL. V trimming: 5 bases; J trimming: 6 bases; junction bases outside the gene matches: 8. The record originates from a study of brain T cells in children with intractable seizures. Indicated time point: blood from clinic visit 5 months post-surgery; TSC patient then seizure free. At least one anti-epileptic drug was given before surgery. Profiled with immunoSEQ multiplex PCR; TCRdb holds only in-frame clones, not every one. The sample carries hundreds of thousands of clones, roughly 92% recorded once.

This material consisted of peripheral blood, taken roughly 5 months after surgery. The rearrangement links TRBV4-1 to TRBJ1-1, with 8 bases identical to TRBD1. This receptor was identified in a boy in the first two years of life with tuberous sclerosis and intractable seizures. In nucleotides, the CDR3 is TGCGCCAGCAGCGCGAATCAGGGGGCCGCTGAAGCTTTCTTT. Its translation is CASSANQGAAEAFF.